A single TCR beta chain is shown here with its context. Its cognate antigen is unknown. The data were obtained in a study of cytomegalovirus exposure and HLA in healthy donors. In the study overall: An analysis done earlier identified more than 100 million unique TCR beta sequences from 190 million or so T cells.

Study-level findings and limits: Earlier analysis yielded a pattern in which most TCR beta V segments were productive about 90% or about 30% of the time. An Asian-associated ancestry cluster reportedly showed fewer N-insertions than the approximately 650-donor mean in a later analysis.

The PCR contained 60 Vbeta and 13 Jbeta primers. Clones were read by immunoSEQ multiplex PCR, and TCRdb kept only the in-frame ones, dropping some. The table has 120,000 or so clones, about 81% seen once. Input material: PBMCs. The TCR comes from a woman aged 45-59 years in good health and CMV-seropositive.

The CDR3 reads CASTGIYATQYF. The CDR3 DNA reads as TGTGCCTCGACAGGGATATATGCTACGCAGTATTTT. J is TRBJ2-3 and V is TRBV19, with 7 bases lining up with TRBD1. This CDR3 contains 12 residues. Per the germline V gene, CDR1 is LNHDA and CDR2 is SQIVND (reference sequence). V lost 11 bases and J lost 8; bases outside the gene matches: 10.